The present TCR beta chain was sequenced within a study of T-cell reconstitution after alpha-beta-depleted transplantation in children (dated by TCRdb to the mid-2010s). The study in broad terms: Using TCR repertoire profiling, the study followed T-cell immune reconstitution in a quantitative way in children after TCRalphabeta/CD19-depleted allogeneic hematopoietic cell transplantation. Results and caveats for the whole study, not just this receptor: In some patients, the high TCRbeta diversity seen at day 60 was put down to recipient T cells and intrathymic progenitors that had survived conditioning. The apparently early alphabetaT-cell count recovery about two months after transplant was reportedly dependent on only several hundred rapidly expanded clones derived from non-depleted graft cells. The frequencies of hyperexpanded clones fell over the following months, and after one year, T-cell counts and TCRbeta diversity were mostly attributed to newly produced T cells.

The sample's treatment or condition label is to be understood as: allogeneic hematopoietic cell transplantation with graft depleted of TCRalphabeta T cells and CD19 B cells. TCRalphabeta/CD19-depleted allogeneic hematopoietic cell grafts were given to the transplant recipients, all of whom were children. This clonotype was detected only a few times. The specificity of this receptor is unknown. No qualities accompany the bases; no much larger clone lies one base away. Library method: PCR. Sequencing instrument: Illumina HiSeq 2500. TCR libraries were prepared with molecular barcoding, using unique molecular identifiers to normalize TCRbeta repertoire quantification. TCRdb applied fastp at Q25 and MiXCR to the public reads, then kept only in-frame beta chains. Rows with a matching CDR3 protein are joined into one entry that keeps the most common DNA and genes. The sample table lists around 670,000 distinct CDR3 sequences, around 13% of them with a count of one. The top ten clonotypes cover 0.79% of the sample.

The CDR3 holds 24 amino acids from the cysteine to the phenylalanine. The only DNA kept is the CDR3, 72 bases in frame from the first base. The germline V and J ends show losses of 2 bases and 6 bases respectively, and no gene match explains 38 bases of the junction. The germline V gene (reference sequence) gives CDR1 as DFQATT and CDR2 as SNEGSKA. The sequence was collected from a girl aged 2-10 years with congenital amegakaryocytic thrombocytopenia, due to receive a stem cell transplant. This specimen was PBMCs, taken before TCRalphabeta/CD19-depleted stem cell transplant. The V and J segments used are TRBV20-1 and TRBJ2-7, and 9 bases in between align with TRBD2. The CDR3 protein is CSARPDPTDKMLAGLKGPLAEQYF. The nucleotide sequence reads TGCAGTGCTAGACCCGACCCGACAGACAAGATGCTAGCGGGACTAAAAGGACCTCTCGCCGAGCAGTACTTC.